These 7 T cell receptor beta chains were all obtained from the same sample, sequenced in a study of beta chain features in type 1 diabetes. Expressed TCRB transcripts were sequenced after all isolated RNA was converted to cDNA. Generated by immunoSEQ multiplex PCR, the TCRdb table keeps only in-frame clones and is missing some. The data show 250,000 to 350,000 clones, approximately 15% seen once. The sequenced material came from central memory CD4+ T cells from blood. All receptors come from a man aged 30-40 years in good health.

This clone was seen more than once but under ten times. This probably arose from a read error, given a far larger clone one base away. The chain joins TRBV7-2 to TRBJ2-7; D is possibly TRBD1 or TRBD2 (5 bases each). The V gene's germline CDR1 is SGHTA and CDR2 FQGNSA. The V end was cut by 9 bases, the J end by 2 bases, with 14 bases between. The CDR3 runs to 13 residues. The CDR3 nucleotides are TGTGCCAGGCGAAGGGACGGAACCTACGAGCAGTACTTC. It specifies CARRRDGTYEQYF.

The genes are TRBV10-1 and TRBJ1-4; D is unresolved. The CDR3 is 12 residues long. Germline V lookup: CDR1 WNHNN, CDR2 SYGVQD (reference sequence). With 5 bases removed from V and 6 bases from J, the gap between germline ends came to 7 bases. The CDR3 is CASSSRDEKLFF. The CDR3 DNA sequence: TGCGCCAGCAGTAGCCGTGATGAAAAACTGTTTTTT.

The V and J genes are TRBV7-6 and TRBJ1-3, with 9 bases identical to TRBD1. The germline V gene encodes CDR1 SGHVS and CDR2 FNYEAQ. Trimming at V came to 6 bases and at J to 0 bases, leaving 9 bases not matched to a gene. The CDR3 runs 17 residues. Written as DNA, the CDR3 is TGTGCCAGCAGTTTTTGGACAGGGGACTTCTCTGGAAACACCATATATTTT. It encodes CASSFWTGDFSGNTIYF.

The sample holds many counts of this clone. Its ends do not fully match the called genes, so a read error is possible. Other nucleotide sequences from this sample produce the same CDR3. The V gene is TRBV4-1, the J gene TRBJ2-3; 13 bases are shared with TRBD2. The CDR3 contains 16 residues. Germline CDR1 MGHRA, CDR2 YSYEKL. DNA of the CDR3: TGTGCCAGCAGCCAGCAAACTAGCGGGGGGGCAGATACGCAGTATTTT. Its translation: CASSQQTSGGADTQYF.

This chain uses TRBV19 with TRBJ2-2; D unclear. Trimming removed 3 bases at V and 5 bases at J, with 7 bases between. In germline, CDR1 is LNHDA, CDR2 SQIVND (reference sequence). This CDR3 contains 13 residues. The DNA of the CDR3 is TGTGCCAGTAGTATTTCGCGGACCGGGGAGCTGTTTTTT. The encoded protein is CASSISRTGELFF.

As DNA, the CDR3 is TGCGCCAGCAGCTTGGTGCCAGACACTGAAGCTTTCTTT. Its protein is CASSLVPDTEAFF. The genes are TRBV5-1 and TRBJ1-1; no clear D. Germline V CDR1 and CDR2: SGHRS, YFSETQ. The CDR3 is 13 amino acids. Trimming removed 0 bases at V and 3 bases at J, with 6 bases between.

The chain recombines TRBV4-2 with TRBJ2-2; the match to TRBD2 covers 9 bases. V gave up 0 bases and J gave up 6 bases; unmatched junction bases: 8. Germline CDR1 is LGHNA and CDR2 is YNFKEQ. This CDR3 spans 17 amino acids. The CDR3 sequence: CASSQDRGLAIAGELFF. In nucleotides, the CDR3 is TGTGCCAGCAGCCAAGATCGGGGACTAGCCATAGCCGGGGAGCTGTTTTTT.